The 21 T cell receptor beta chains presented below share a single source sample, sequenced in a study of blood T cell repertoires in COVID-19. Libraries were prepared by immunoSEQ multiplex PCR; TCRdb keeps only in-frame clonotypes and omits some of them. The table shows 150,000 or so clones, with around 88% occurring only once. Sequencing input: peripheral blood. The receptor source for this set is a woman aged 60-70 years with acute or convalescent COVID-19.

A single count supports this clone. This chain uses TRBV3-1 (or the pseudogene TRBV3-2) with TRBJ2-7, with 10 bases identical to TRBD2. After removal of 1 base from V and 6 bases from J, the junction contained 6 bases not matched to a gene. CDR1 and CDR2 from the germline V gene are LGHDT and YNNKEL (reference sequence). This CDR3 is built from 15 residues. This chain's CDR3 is CASSQVPAGGLEQYF. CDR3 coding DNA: TGTGCCAGCAGCCAAGTTCCAGCGGGGGGGCTCGAGCAGTACTTC.

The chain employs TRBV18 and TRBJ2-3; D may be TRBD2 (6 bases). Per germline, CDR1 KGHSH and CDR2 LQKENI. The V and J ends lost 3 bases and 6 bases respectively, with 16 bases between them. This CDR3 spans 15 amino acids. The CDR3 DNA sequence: TGTGCCAGCTCACCTCCGGGACTGAACGGGGATACGCAGTATTTT. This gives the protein CASSPPGLNGDTQYF.

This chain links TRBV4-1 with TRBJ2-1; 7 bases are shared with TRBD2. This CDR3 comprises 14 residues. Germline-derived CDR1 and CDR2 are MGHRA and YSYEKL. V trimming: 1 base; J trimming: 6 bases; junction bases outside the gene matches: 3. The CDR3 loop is CASSQVRGINEQFF. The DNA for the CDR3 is TGCGCCAGCAGCCAAGTGCGGGGGATCAATGAGCAGTTCTTC.

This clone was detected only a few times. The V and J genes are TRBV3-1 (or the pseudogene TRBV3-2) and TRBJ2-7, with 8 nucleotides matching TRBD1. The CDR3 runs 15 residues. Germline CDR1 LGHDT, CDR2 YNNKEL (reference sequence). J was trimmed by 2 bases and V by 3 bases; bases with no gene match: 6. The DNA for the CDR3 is TGTGCCAGCAGCCAGGACCGGGACAGGACCTACGAGCAGTACTTC. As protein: CASSQDRDRTYEQYF.

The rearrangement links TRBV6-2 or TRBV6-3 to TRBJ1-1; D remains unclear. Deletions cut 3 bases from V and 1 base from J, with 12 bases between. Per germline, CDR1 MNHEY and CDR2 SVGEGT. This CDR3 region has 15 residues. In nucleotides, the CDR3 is TGTGCCAGCAGTTATCATGGCGCAGGGAACACTGAAGCTTTCTTT. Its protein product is CASSYHGAGNTEAFF.

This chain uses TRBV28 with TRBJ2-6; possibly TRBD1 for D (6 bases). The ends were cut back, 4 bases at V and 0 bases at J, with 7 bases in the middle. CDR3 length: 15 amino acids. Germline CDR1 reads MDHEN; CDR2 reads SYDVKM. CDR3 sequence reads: CASSSRGSGANVLTF. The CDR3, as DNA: TGTGCCAGCAGTTCCAGGGGCTCTGGGGCCAACGTCCTGACTTTC.

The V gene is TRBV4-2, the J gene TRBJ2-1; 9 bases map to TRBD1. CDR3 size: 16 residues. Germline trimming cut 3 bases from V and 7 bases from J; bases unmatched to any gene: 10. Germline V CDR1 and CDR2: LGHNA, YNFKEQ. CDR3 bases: TGTGCCAGCAGCCAGGGGACAGGGACCCCCACGAATGAGCAGTTCTTC. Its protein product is CASSQGTGTPTNEQFF.

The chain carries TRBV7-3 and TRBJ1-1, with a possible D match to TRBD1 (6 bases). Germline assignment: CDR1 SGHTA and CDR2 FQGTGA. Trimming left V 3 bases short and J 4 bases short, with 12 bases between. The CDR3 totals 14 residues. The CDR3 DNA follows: TGTGCCAGCAGCTTTAGCCGGGGGGCCACTGAAGCTTTCTTT. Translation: CASSFSRGATEAFF.

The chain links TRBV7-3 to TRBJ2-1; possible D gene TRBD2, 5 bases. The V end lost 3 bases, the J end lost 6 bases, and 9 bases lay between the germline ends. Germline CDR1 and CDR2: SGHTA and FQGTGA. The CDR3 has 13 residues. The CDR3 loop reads CASSFFEGNEQFF. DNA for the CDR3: TGTGCCAGCAGCTTTTTCGAGGGCAATGAGCAGTTCTTC.

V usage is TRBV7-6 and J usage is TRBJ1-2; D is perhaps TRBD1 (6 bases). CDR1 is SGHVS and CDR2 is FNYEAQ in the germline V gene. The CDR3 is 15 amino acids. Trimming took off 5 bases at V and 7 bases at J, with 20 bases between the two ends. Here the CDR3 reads CASSLRQDGESGYTF. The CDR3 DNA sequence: TGTGCCAGCAGCCTTCGACAGGACGGGGAGAGTGGCTACACCTTC.

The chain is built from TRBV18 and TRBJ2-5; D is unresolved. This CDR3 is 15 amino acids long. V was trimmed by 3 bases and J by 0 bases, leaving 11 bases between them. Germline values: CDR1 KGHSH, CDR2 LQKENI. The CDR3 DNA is TGTGCCAGCTCACCGGCGGTTTCGTACCAAGAGACCCAGTACTTC. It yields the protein CASSPAVSYQETQYF.

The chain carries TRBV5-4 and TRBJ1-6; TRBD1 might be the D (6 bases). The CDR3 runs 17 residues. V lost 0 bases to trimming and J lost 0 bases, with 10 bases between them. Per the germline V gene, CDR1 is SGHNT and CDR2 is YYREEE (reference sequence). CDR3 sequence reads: CASSLGTASSYNSPLHF. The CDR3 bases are TGTGCCAGCAGCTTGGGGACAGCTAGCTCCTATAATTCACCCCTCCACTTT.

The CDR3 is CASSVQGLYYEQYF. The CDR3 coding sequence is TGTGCCAGCAGCGTACAGGGTTTATATTACGAGCAGTACTTC. This rearrangement joins TRBV6-2 or TRBV6-3 to TRBJ2-7, with D maybe TRBD1 (6 bases). The CDR3 consists of 14 residues. Trimming cost V 6 bases and J 4 bases, with 16 bases left between them. Germline CDR1 MNHEY, CDR2 SVGEGT.

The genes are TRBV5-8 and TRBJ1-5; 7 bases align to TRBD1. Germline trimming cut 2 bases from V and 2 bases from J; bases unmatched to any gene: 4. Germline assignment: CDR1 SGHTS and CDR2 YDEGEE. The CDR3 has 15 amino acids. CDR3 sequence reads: CASSFAGGGNQPQHF. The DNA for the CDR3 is TGTGCCAGCAGCTTCGCAGGGGGTGGCAATCAGCCCCAGCATTTT.

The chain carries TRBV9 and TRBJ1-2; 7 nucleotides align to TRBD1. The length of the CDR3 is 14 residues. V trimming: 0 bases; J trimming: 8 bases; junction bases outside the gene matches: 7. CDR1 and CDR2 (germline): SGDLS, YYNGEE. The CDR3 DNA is TGTGCCAGCAGCGTAGGAGAAGGGGACAGCGGCTACACCTTC. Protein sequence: CASSVGEGDSGYTF.

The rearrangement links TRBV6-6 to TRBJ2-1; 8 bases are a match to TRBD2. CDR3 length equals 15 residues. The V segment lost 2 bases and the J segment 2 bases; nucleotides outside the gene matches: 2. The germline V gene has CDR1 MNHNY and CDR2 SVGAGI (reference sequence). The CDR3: CASSYPGLAYNEQFF. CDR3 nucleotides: TGTGCCAGCAGTTACCCGGGACTAGCCTACAATGAGCAGTTCTTC.

In DNA form, the CDR3 reads TGTGCCAGCAGCTATTCCGGACTTTCCGAGGGTAATGAAAAACTGTTTTTT. This sequence encodes CASSYSGLSEGNEKLFF. The chain joins TRBV28 to TRBJ1-4; no reliable D call. The germline V and J ends were trimmed by 6 bases and 4 bases, with 21 bases remaining between them. Germline V gene lookup returns CDR1 MDHEN and CDR2 SYDVKM. The CDR3 consists of 17 residues.

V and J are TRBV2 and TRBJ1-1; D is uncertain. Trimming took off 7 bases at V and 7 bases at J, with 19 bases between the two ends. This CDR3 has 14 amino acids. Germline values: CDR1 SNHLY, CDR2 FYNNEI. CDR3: CASKRSTQRFEAFF. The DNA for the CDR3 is TGTGCCAGCAAAAGGAGCACACAGCGGTTTGAAGCTTTCTTT. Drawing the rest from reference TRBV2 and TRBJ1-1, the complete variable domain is EPEVTQTPSHQVTQMGQEVILRCVPISNHLYFYWYRQILGQKVEFLVSFYNNEISEKSEIFDDQFSVERPDGSNFTLKIRSTKLEDSAMYFCASKRSTQRFEAFFGQGTRLTVV.

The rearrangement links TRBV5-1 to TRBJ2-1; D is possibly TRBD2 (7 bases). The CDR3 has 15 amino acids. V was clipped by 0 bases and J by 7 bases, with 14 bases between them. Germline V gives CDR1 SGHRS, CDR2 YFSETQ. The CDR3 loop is CASSLAPGEGNEQFF. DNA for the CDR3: TGCGCCAGCAGCTTGGCCCCAGGGGAGGGGAATGAGCAGTTCTTC.

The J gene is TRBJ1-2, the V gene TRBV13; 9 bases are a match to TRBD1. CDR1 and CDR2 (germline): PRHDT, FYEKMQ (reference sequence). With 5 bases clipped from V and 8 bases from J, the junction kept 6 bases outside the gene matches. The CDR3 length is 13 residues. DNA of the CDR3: TGTGCCAGCAGCCCCGACAGGGGGGGCGGCTACACCTTC. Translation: CASSPDRGGGYTF.

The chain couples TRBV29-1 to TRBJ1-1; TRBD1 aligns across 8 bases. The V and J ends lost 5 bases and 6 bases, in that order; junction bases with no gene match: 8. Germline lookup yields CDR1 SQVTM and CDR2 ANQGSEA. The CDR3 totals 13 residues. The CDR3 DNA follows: TGCAGCGTTTATGGACAGGGTTACGCTGAAGCTTTCTTT. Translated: CSVYGQGYAEAFF.